The 11 T cell receptor beta chains below were found in one sample sequenced in a study of T cell responses to AZD1222 COVID-19 vaccine. Produced via immunoSEQ multiplex PCR; TCRdb's table is partial and in-frame only. The sample has 68,000 or so clones; about 88% are singletons. The starting material was peripheral blood, obtained on day 0 of AZD1222 vaccination. These receptors came from an adult in good health.

This chain links TRBV9 with TRBJ2-2; 8 nucleotides match TRBD1. CDR3 length: 15 amino acids. Per germline, CDR1 SGDLS and CDR2 YYNGEE. V shed 3 bases, J shed 6 bases, and the junction held 7 bases outside the gene matches. CDR3 region: CASSDGQGRSGELFF. The CDR3, as DNA: TGTGCCAGCAGCGACGGACAGGGAAGGTCCGGGGAGCTGTTTTTT.

This clone was counted once. The chain combines TRBV14 with TRBJ2-1; 9 bases match TRBD2. After removal of 0 bases from V and 8 bases from J, the junction contained 5 bases not matched to a gene. This CDR3 has 15 amino acids. CDR1 is SGHDN, CDR2 FVKESK, per germline. The CDR3 loop reads CASSQEVGGRDEQFF. As DNA, the CDR3 is TGTGCCAGCAGCCAAGAAGTTGGCGGGAGGGATGAGCAGTTCTTC.

This chain connects TRBV7-9 to TRBJ2-1, with 10 bases fitting TRBD1. Germline assignment: CDR1 SEHNR and CDR2 FQNEAQ (reference sequence). The V segment lost 5 bases and the J segment 8 bases; nucleotides outside the gene matches: 12. The CDR3 spans 16 residues. CDR3 coding DNA: TGTGCCAGCAGCCCCCGCATTCGGACAGGGGGAGATGAGCAGTTCTTC. It codes for CASSPRIRTGGDEQFF. The full variable domain, its missing parts supplied by reference TRBV7-9 and TRBJ2-1, is DTGVSQNPRHKITKRGQNVTFRCDPISEHNRLYWYRQTLGQGPEFLTYFQNEAQLEKSRLLSDRFSAERPKGSFSTLEIQRTEQGDSAMYLCASSPRIRTGGDEQFFGPGTRLTVL.

The chain recombines TRBV5-1 with TRBJ1-3; D is unresolved. This CDR3 is built from 14 residues. Germline V lookup: CDR1 SGHRS, CDR2 YFSETQ. The germline V and J ends were trimmed by 0 bases and 4 bases, with 8 bases remaining between them. DNA of the CDR3: TGCGCCAGCAGCTTGGGGACCGAAGGAAACACCATATATTTT. It specifies CASSLGTEGNTIYF. The full variable domain, its missing parts supplied by reference TRBV5-1 and TRBJ1-3, is KAGVTQTPRYLIKTRGQQVTLSCSPISGHRSVSWYQQTPGQGLQFLFEYFSETQRNKGNFPGRFSGRQFSNSRSEMNVSTLELGDSALYLCASSLGTEGNTIYFGEGSWLTVV.

This clone appeared a few times. V and J are TRBV5-1 and TRBJ2-3, with D perhaps TRBD1 (7 bases). V shed 2 bases and J shed 0 bases, with 16 bases lying between them. Germline V gene data show CDR1 as SGHRS and CDR2 as YFSETQ. The CDR3 is made up of 17 amino acids. The CDR3 nucleotides read TGCGCCAGCAGCTTACGACAGGGAGGTTCTAGCACAGATACGCAGTATTTT. Protein sequence: CASSLRQGGSSTDTQYF. Looking up the rest from reference TRBV5-1 and TRBJ2-3 gives the full variable domain: KAGVTQTPRYLIKTRGQQVTLSCSPISGHRSVSWYQQTPGQGLQFLFEYFSETQRNKGNFPGRFSGRQFSNSRSEMNVSTLELGDSALYLCASSLRQGGSSTDTQYFGPGTRLTVL.

This sequence joins TRBV27 and TRBJ1-1, with D hard to call. Trimming shortened V by 2 bases and J by 2 bases, and 6 bases separated the two germline ends. The germline V gene encodes CDR1 MNHEY and CDR2 SMNVEV (reference sequence). The CDR3 is 13 residues long. CDR3 nucleotides: TGTGCCAGCAGTTTACAGATTAACACTGAAGCTTTCTTT. Encoded protein: CASSLQINTEAFF.

The V gene is TRBV19, the J gene TRBJ1-1, with a tentative D call TRBD1 (5 bases). Trimming stripped 6 bases from V and 5 bases from J, with 16 bases between. Germline lookup yields CDR1 LNHDA and CDR2 SQIVND (reference sequence). The CDR3 is 14 residues long. The CDR3 DNA reads as TGTGCCAGTAGATGGGGGGGAAGGAATACTGAAGCTTTCTTT. Translation gives CASRWGGRNTEAFF.

V usage is TRBV11-2 and J usage is TRBJ2-7; TRBD2 agrees at 8 bases. J was trimmed by 6 bases and V by 4 bases; bases with no gene match: 11. CDR3 size: 15 residues. The germline V gene encodes CDR1 SGHAT and CDR2 FQNNGV. CDR3 region: CASSSIKSGSREQYF. The CDR3, as DNA: TGTGCCAGCAGCTCAATAAAAAGCGGGAGTCGCGAGCAGTACTTC.

The V gene is TRBV7-6, the J gene TRBJ2-1; tentatively, D is TRBD2 (7 bases). The CDR3 runs 16 residues. The V gene's germline CDR1 is SGHVS and CDR2 FNYEAQ. V dropped 3 bases and J dropped 4 bases, with 16 bases sitting between them. Here the CDR3 reads CASSLMEGGNYNEQFF. In DNA form, the CDR3 reads TGTGCCAGCAGCTTGATGGAGGGGGGGAATTACAATGAGCAGTTCTTC.

In its sample, this clone was seen a few times. The rearrangement links TRBV4-1 to TRBJ2-7; 14 bases line up with TRBD2. This CDR3 has 17 residues. Germline trimming cut 4 bases from V and 5 bases from J; bases unmatched to any gene: 10. CDR1 MGHRA and CDR2 YSYEKL come from the germline V gene. CDR3 nucleotide sequence: TGCGCCAGCAGCCTGTCCGGGACTAGCGGGAGTTTAAACGAGCAGTACTTC. Protein sequence: CASSLSGTSGSLNEQYF.

The chain carries TRBV5-1 and TRBJ2-5; tentatively, D is TRBD2 (6 bases). Germline loops: CDR1 SGHRS, CDR2 YFSETQ. Trimming took off 3 bases at V and 1 base at J, with 13 bases between the two ends. The CDR3 is 15 residues long. CDR3 DNA: TGCGCCAGCAGCTGGGGAGGAGGGTTCCAAGAGACCCAGTACTTC. It yields the protein CASSWGGGFQETQYF.